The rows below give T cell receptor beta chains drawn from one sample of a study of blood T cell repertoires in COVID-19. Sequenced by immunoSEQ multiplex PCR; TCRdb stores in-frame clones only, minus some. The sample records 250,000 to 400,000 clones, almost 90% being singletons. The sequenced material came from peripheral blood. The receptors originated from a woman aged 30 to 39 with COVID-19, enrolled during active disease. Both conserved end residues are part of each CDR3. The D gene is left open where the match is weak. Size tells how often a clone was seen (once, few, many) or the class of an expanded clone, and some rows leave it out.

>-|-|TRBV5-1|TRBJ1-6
TGCGCCAGCAGCTTGGAGGGGGTCAATTCACCCCTCCACTTT
CASSLEGVNSPLHF
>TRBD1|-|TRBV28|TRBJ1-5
TGTGCCAGCAAAGTACAGGGGGTCCGTCAGCCCCAGCATTTT
CASKVQGVRQPQHF
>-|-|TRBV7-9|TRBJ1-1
TGTGCCAGCAGCGTCAGGGCGAACACTGAAGCTTTCTTT
CASSVRANTEAFF
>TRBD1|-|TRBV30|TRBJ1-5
TGTGCCTGGACGACAGGGGCGAGCAATCAGCCCCAGCATTTT
CAWTTGASNQPQHF
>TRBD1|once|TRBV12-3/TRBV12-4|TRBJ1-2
TGTGCCAGCAGTTTAGCAGGGGGCAGCGGCTACACCTTC
CASSLAGGSGYTF
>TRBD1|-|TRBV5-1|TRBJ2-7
TGCGCCAGCAGCTGGACTCTGACAGGGGCCGACGAGCAGTACTTC
CASSWTLTGADEQYF
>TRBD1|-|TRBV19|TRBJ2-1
TGTGCCAGTAGTTTAGGGGACAGTGGGTTTGATGAGCAGTTCTTC
CASSLGDSGFDEQFF
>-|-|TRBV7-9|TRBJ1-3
TGTGCCAGCAGCTCCGGAAAAGGGGGGGACAACTCTGGAAACACCATATATTTT
CASSSGKGGDNSGNTIYF
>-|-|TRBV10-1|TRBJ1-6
TGCGCCAGCACCGGGAATATCGATTCACCCCTCCACTTT
CASTGNIDSPLHF
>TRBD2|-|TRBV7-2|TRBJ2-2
TGTGCCAGCAGCCCCCGTGCGGGAGGGGTCGGGGAGCTGTTTTTT
CASSPRAGGVGELFF
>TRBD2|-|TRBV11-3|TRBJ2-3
TGTGCCAGCAGCTTTGGTGCGGGAGCCACAGATACGCAGTATTTT
CASSFGAGATDTQYF
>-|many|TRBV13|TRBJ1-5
TGTGCCAGCAGCTTCTCAGCGACTAATCAGCCCCAGCATTTT
CASSFSATNQPQHF
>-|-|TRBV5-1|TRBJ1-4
TGCGCCAGCAGCGAACAGGGTATTGCTGAAAAACTGTTTTTT
CASSEQGIAEKLFF
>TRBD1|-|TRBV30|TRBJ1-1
TGTGCCTGGAGTGGACAGGGGGCGAACACTGAAGCTTTCTTT
CAWSGQGANTEAFF
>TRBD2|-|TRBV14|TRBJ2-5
TGTGCCAGCAGCCAAGAGACTAGCGGGAGTCCCCAAGAGACCCAGTACTTC
CASSQETSGSPQETQYF